This TCR beta chain was observed in a study of blood T cell repertoires in COVID-19. The CDR3 spans 14 residues. Germline V gene data show CDR1 as SGDLS and CDR2 as YYNGEE. Trimming cost V 3 bases and J 2 bases, with 12 bases left between them. Sequencing used immunoSEQ multiplex PCR; TCRdb keeps in-frame clones, though not all of them. The sample lists roughly 220,000 clones, around nine tenths occurring once. This study enrolled people aged roughly 18 to 90 from approximately 24 US geographic areas. This sequence originates from a woman aged 45-59 years with acute COVID-19. J is TRBJ2-7 and V is TRBV9, with a possible D match to TRBD1 (6 bases). The sequencing sample was made of PBMCs or T cells enriched from blood (not recorded which). The DNA of the CDR3 is TGTGCCAGCAGCGAAACCGGGACAACCTACGAGCAGTACTTC. As protein: CASSETGTTYEQYF. Complete variable domain (other parts from reference TRBV9 and TRBJ2-7): DSGVTQTPKHLITATGQRVTLRCSPRSGDLSVYWYQQSLDQGLQFLIQYYNGEERAKGNILERFSAQQFPDLHSELNLSSLELGDSALYFCASSETGTTYEQYFGPGTRLTVT.